The entry that follows covers one TCR beta chain sequence. In the original analysis: By means of reference gene primer amplification, nucleated cell counts were estimated. The protocol was immunoSEQ multiplex PCR, while the TCRdb copy is restricted to in-frame clones and leaves out a portion. V and J calls and clone size are given by that table; D and trimming were obtained from the DNA. The data hold approximately 210,000 clones, with around four fifths observed a single time. The record originates from a study of blood T cell repertoires in COVID-19. Study-wide background: Acute and convalescent COVID-19 specimens originated in the United States, Italy and Spain. T cells, B-cell-depleted T cells, or PBMCs provided the cDNA or gDNA that served as material.

In germline, CDR1 is SGHRS, CDR2 YFSETQ. V was trimmed by 3 bases and J by 6 bases, leaving 15 bases between them. The CDR3 runs 14 residues. This clonotype was sampled from a woman older than 75 with COVID-19, enrolled during active disease. The material sequenced was peripheral blood. The V gene is TRBV5-1, the J gene TRBJ1-2, with D possibly being TRBD1 (5 bases). CDR3 coding DNA: TGCGCCAGCAGCTCCGCTCCAGGGTCGGATGGCTACACCTTC. Residues: CASSSAPGSDGYTF.